This T cell receptor beta chain was captured by sequencing in a study of read filtering for tumor transcriptome and immune sequencing. Study-level results: This fraction held mixed bone marrow immune cells after CD138-negative sorting.

This library used roughly 400 ng RNA and molecular barcoded adaptors spanning alpha/delta and beta/gamma chains. TCRdb re-called the reads with MiXCR, one entry per CDR3 protein. The sample has some 62,000 distinct CDR3 sequences; about 15% are singletons. This clonotype was picked up a small number of times. Its antigen remains unidentified. This CDR3 is 16 amino acids long. V was pared by 0 bases and J by 8 bases, with 11 bases of the junction left unmatched. Germline loops: CDR1 SGHKS, CDR2 YYEKEE (reference sequence). The chain carries TRBV5-5 and TRBJ2-1, with 7 bases that match TRBD2. Sequenced input: a population of CD138-negative cells sorted from bone marrow. The TCR originated in a donor aged 40 or older with multiple myeloma. In DNA form, the CDR3 reads TGTGCCAGCAGCTTGGTGGGGGGGATAGAAAACGATGAGCAGTTCTTC. It specifies CASSLVGGIENDEQFF.